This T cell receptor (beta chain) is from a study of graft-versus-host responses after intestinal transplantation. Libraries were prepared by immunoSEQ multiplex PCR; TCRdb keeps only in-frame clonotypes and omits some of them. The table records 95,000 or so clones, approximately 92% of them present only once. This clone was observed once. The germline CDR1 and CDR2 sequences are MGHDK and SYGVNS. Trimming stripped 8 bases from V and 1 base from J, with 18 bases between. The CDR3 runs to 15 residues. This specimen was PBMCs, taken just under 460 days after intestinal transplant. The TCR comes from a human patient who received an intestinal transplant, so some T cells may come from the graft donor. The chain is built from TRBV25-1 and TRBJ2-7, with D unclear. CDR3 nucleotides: TGTGCCAGCGGTACCTCGTCGGCGTCATCCTACGAGCAGTACTTC. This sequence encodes CASGTSSASSYEQYF.